This TCR beta chain was captured by sequencing in a study of control samples from healthy donors and cancer patients. V shed 0 bases and J shed 0 bases, with 4 bases lying between them. Germline assignment: CDR1 SGHDT and CDR2 YYEEEE. This CDR3 is 14 amino acids long. The table came from immunoSEQ multiplex PCR; TCRdb's copy has only in-frame clones and leaves some out. The table has fewer than 95,000 clones, approximately 80% seen once; the top ten hold 19%. The sample taken for sequencing was blood. This rearrangement joins TRBV5-6 to TRBJ1-3; no definite D call. This clonotype was sampled from a man aged 25-45 years in good health. CDR3 sequence reads: CASSLGDSGNTIYF. DNA of the CDR3: TGTGCCAGCAGCTTGGGCGACTCTGGAAACACCATATATTTT. Looking up the rest from reference TRBV5-6 and TRBJ1-3 gives the full variable domain: DAGVTQSPTHLIKTRGQQVTLRCSPKSGHDTVSWYQQALGQGPQFIFQYYEEEERQRGNFPDRFSGHQFPNYSSELNVNALLLGDSALYLCASSLGDSGNTIYFGEGSWLTVV.